This T cell receptor beta chain was identified in a study of shared clonotypes between healthy human individuals. Caucasian adults residing in Nashville, Tennessee made up all the donors. The CDR3 spans 15 residues. Germline loops: CDR1 SGHDT, CDR2 YYEEEE. The ends were cut back, 4 bases at V and 4 bases at J, with 16 bases in the middle. Each subset's genomic DNA was shared equally among a number of immunoSEQ plates. As processed by the authors: ImmunoSEQ yielded junction-only sequences lacking quality scores, so filtering differed. Data came from immunoSEQ multiplex PCR; TCRdb stores just in-frame clones and leaves some out. The V and J calls and clone size come from that table; D and trimming were worked out from the DNA. This sample yields around 530,000 clones, of which 70% to 80% are seen a single time; around 12% belongs to the top ten.

V and J are TRBV5-6 and TRBJ2-3, with a weak D call TRBD2 (5 bases). Sequencing was carried out using PBMCs. This receptor was taken from a woman in her 40s in good health. Some clones in this sample may be carry-over from other donors' samples. CDR3 in DNA: TGTGCCAGCAGCCGCCTAAGCCCCGGGGCAGATACGCAGTATTTT. Translating it yields CASSRLSPGADTQYF.